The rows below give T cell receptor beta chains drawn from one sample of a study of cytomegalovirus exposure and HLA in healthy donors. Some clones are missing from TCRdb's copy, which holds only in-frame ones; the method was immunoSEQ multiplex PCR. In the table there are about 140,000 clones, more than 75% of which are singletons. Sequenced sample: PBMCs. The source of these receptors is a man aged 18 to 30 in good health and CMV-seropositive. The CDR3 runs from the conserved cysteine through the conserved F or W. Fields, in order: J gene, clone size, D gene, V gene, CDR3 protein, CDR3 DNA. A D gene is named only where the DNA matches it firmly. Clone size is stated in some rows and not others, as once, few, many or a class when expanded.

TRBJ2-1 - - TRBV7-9 CASSQRSDFGGWGYNEQFF TGTGCCAGCAGCCAAAGGTCGGACTTCGGGGGATGGGGTTACAATGAGCAGTTCTTC
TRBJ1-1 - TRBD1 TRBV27 CASSKISGTGDTEAFF TGTGCCAGCAGTAAAATATCCGGGACAGGGGACACTGAAGCTTTCTTT
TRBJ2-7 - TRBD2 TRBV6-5 CASSHALSGGLEQYF TGTGCCAGCAGCCACGCCCTTAGCGGGGGGCTGGAGCAGTACTTC
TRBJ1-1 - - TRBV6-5 CAVRGLEGEAFF TGTGCCGTGAGGGGACTAGAGGGGGAAGCTTTCTTT
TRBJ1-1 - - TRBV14 CASSLGANRGAITEAFF TGTGCCAGCAGCTTGGGGGCCAACCGTGGTGCGATCACTGAAGCTTTCTTT
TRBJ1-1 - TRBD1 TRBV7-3 CASSLLDRGVETEAFF TGTGCCAGCAGCTTACTGGACAGGGGGGTAGAAACTGAAGCTTTCTTT
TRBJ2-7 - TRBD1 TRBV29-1 CSVEGPPRDRSYEQYF TGCAGCGTTGAAGGCCCCCCCCGGGACAGGTCCTACGAGCAGTACTTC
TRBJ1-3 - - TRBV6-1 CASSEVPAGGNTIYF TGTGCCAGCAGTGAAGTCCCGGCGGGAGGAAACACCATATATTTT
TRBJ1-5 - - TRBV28 CASKSSGGTRNQPQHF TGTGCCAGCAAGTCCTCGGGGGGAACGAGAAATCAGCCCCAGCATTTT
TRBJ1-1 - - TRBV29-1 CSVDRGGTEAFF TGCAGCGTTGACAGGGGAGGGACTGAAGCTTTCTTT
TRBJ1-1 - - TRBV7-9 CASSLVEGTEAFF TGTGCCAGCAGCCTAGTTGAGGGCACTGAAGCTTTCTTT
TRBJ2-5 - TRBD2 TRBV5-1 CASSQTSGRQETQYF TGCGCCAGCAGCCAAACTAGCGGGAGGCAAGAGACCCAGTACTTC
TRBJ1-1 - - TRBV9 CASSVGSRDRAEAFF TGTGCCAGCAGCGTAGGCTCCAGGGATAGGGCTGAAGCTTTCTTT
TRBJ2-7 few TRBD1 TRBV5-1 CASSLSPGTGAYEQYF TGCGCCAGCAGCTTGAGTCCCGGGACAGGGGCCTACGAGCAGTACTTC
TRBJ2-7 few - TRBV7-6 CASSLASRVLPYEQYF TGTGCCAGCAGCTTAGCGTCCAGGGTTCTACCCTACGAGCAGTACTTC
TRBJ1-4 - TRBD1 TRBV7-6 CASRSTGSLFF TGTGCCAGCAGATCGACAGGGAGCTTGTTTTTT
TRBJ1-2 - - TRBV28 CASRKREERDYGYTF TGTGCCAGCAGAAAGCGGGAGGAGAGGGACTATGGCTACACCTTC
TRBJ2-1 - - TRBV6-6 CASRGDFNEQFF TGTGCCAGCAGGGGGGACTTCAATGAGCAGTTCTTC
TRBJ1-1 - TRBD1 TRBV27 CASTPGTVMNTEAFF TGTGCCAGCACCCCCGGGACAGTAATGAACACTGAAGCTTTCTTT
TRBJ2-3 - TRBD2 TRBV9 CASSPSSGTTDTQYF TGTGCCAGCAGCCCTTCTAGCGGTACCACAGATACGCAGTATTTT
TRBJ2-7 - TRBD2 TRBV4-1 CASSQPTSGRAHEQYF TGCGCCAGCAGCCAACCAACTAGCGGGAGGGCTCACGAGCAGTACTTC
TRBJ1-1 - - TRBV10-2 CASSGTEAFF TGCGCCAGCAGTGGGACAGAAGCTTTCTTT
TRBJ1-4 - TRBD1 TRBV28 CASSFPTGRGEKLFF TGTGCCAGCAGTTTCCCGACAGGGCGGGGAGAAAAACTGTTTTTT
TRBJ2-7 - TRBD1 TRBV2 CASSGGTGRYEQYF TGTGCCAGCAGTGGGGGGACAGGGCGCTACGAGCAGTACTTC
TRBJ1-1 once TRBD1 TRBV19 CASRPMGQGNTEAFF TGTGCCAGTAGGCCGATGGGACAGGGGAACACTGAAGCTTTCTTT
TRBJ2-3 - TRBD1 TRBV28 CASRSTGGGTDTQYF TGTGCCAGCAGGTCTACAGGGGGCGGGACAGATACGCAGTATTTT
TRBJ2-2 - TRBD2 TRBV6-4 CASSDGRDTGELFF TGTGCCAGCAGTGACGGGAGGGACACCGGGGAGCTGTTTTTT
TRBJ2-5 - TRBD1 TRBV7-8 CASSPTDRGETQYF TGTGCCAGCAGCCCCACGGACAGGGGGGAGACCCAGTACTTC